Shown below are 12 T cell receptor beta chains from a single sample sequenced in a study of radiotherapy plus CTLA-4 blockade in lung cancer. Libraries were prepared by immunoSEQ multiplex PCR; TCRdb keeps only in-frame clonotypes and omits some of them. Of some 90,000 clones listed, around 88% are singletons. The material was peripheral blood, obtained from a patient treated with radiotherapy plus ipilimumab. The receptor source for this set is a human donor with non-small cell lung cancer who had a partial response to radiotherapy plus ipilimumab.

The genes are TRBV28 and TRBJ1-1, with TRBD1 identical over 8 bases. V was pared by 7 bases and J by 5 bases, with 12 bases of the junction left unmatched. The CDR3 has 15 residues. Germline CDR1 MDHEN, CDR2 SYDVKM. CDR3 residues: CASIPAGTGRTEAFF. The CDR3 DNA is TGTGCCAGCATCCCTGCCGGGACAGGTCGGACTGAAGCTTTCTTT.

The V gene is TRBV2, the J gene TRBJ2-7; D is unresolved. The CDR3 sequence is 14 residues long. The germline CDR1 and CDR2 sequences are SNHLY and FYNNEI. V was trimmed by 2 bases and J by 3 bases, leaving 11 bases between them. The CDR3 sequence is CASSESPENYEQYV. DNA for the CDR3: TGTGCCAGCAGTGAAAGCCCCGAGAACTACGAGCAGTACGTC.

The rearrangement links TRBV15 to TRBJ1-5; D call uncertain. V was clipped by 2 bases and J by 0 bases, with 2 bases between them. Germline lookup yields CDR1 LNHNV and CDR2 YYDKDF (reference sequence). This CDR3 spans 13 amino acids. The CDR3 sequence is CATSRHSNQPQHF. In DNA form, the CDR3 reads TGTGCCACCAGCAGACATAGCAATCAGCCCCAGCATTTT.

This rearrangement joins TRBV5-1 to TRBJ2-3, with 8 positions matching TRBD2. The CDR3 spans 15 residues. J gave up 8 bases and V 4 bases, and 12 bases lay outside the gene matches. Germline V gives CDR1 SGHRS, CDR2 YFSETQ. The CDR3 loop reads CASSPSGSGGSTQYF. CDR3 sequence (DNA): TGCGCCAGCAGCCCCAGCGGGTCGGGGGGGTCTACGCAGTATTTT.

The chain combines TRBV6-1 with TRBJ1-2; the D is unclear. This CDR3 is built from 12 residues. V was trimmed by 2 bases and J by 4 bases, leaving 5 bases between them. The germline V gene has CDR1 MNHNS and CDR2 SASEGT. The CDR3 DNA is TGTGCCAGCAGTGAAACTTTCTATGGCTACACCTTC. Translation gives CASSETFYGYTF.

This chain joins TRBV29-1 and TRBJ2-1; the match to TRBD1 covers 9 bases. J was trimmed by 14 bases and V by 7 bases; bases with no gene match: 9. This CDR3 has 11 amino acids. Germline CDR1 and CDR2: SQVTM and ANQGSEA. The CDR3 region is CSGTQGANKFF. CDR3 sequence (DNA): TGCAGCGGTACACAGGGGGCGAATAAGTTCTTC.

V and J are TRBV7-2 and TRBJ2-5, with 13 bases matching TRBD2. The germline V gene encodes CDR1 SGHTA and CDR2 FQGNSA. CDR3 size: 18 residues. The junction had 13 bases not matched to a gene; V was cut back by 5 bases and J by 4 bases. The CDR3 here is CASSRGLAGRPSRETQYF. The CDR3 DNA reads TGTGCCAGCAGCCGGGGACTAGCGGGACGGCCTAGTAGAGAGACCCAGTACTTC.

V gene TRBV11-3 combines with J gene TRBJ2-5; D may be TRBD1 (5 bases). The length of the CDR3 is 15 residues. Germline CDR1 reads SGHNT; CDR2 reads YENEEA. V was clipped by 1 base and J by 2 bases, with 11 bases between them. The CDR3 loop reads CASSLGRTQQETQYF. The CDR3 DNA is TGTGCCAGCAGCTTAGGCAGGACACAACAAGAGACCCAGTACTTC.

The rearrangement links TRBV28 to TRBJ2-1, with a weak D call TRBD1 (6 bases). The CDR3 extends over 15 amino acids. The V gene's germline CDR1 is MDHEN and CDR2 SYDVKM. The V end was cut by 3 bases, the J end by 3 bases, with 12 bases between. CDR3 amino acids: CASSFSGEIYNEQFF. CDR3 DNA sequence: TGTGCCAGCAGTTTCTCAGGGGAGATCTACAATGAGCAGTTCTTC.

This chain links TRBV5-4 with TRBJ2-1; 8 positions match TRBD1. The length of the CDR3 is 14 residues. V dropped 2 bases and J dropped 10; count of bases not matched to a gene: 8. Germline values: CDR1 SGHNT, CDR2 YYREEE (reference sequence). CDR3 residues: CASSFSGQDSEQFF. The CDR3 nucleotides read TGTGCCAGCAGCTTTTCGGGACAGGATTCGGAGCAGTTCTTC.

This clone was counted a few times. The CDR3 DNA reads TGCGCCAGCAGCCATGGGACAGGGGGTGATCAGCCCCAGCATTTT. This codes for CASSHGTGGDQPQHF. The chain joins TRBV4-3 to TRBJ1-5, with 11 bases that match TRBD1. Germline CDR1 reads LGHNA; CDR2 reads YSLEER. Trimming at V came to 3 bases and at J to 5 bases, leaving 3 bases not matched to a gene. The CDR3 loop spans 15 amino acids.

The chain carries TRBV5-1 and TRBJ1-1, with D possibly TRBD1 on 5 matching bases. Germline V lookup: CDR1 SGHRS, CDR2 YFSETQ. The CDR3 is 16 residues long. Deletions cut 2 bases from V and 6 bases from J, with 20 bases between. In nucleotides, the CDR3 is TGCGCCAGCAGCTTTCAGGGTCCTATAAACGACGCTGAAGCTTTCTTT. Protein: CASSFQGPINDAEAFF.